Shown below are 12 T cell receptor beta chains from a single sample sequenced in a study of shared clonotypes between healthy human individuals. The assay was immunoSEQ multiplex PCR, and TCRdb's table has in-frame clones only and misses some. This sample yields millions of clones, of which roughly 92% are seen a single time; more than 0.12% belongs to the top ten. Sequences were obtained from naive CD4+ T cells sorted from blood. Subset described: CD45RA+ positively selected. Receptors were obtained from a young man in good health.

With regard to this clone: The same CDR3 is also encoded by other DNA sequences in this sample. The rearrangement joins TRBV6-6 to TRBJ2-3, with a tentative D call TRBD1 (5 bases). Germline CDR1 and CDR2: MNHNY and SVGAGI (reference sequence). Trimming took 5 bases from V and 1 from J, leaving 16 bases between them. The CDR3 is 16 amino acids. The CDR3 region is CASSTYLGVGTDTQYF. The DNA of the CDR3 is TGTGCCAGCAGTACATACCTAGGGGTCGGCACAGATACGCAGTATTTT.

Written as DNA, the CDR3 is TGCAGCGCAGACAGACGCTCTGGAAACACCATATATTTT. It yields the protein CSADRRSGNTIYF. The chain is built from TRBV29-1 and TRBJ1-3; TRBD1 might be the D (5 bases). The V and J ends lost 7 bases and 0 bases respectively, with 10 bases between them. Germline V gives CDR1 SQVTM, CDR2 ANQGSEA. This CDR3 comprises 13 residues.

The CDR3 DNA follows: TGTGCCAGCAGCTTATCAGGGGGCGGTTACACCGGGGAGCTGTTTTTT. Protein sequence: CASSLSGGGYTGELFF. This sequence joins TRBV11-2 and TRBJ2-2, with 8 nucleotides matching TRBD1. The length of the CDR3 is 16 residues. The germline gives CDR1 SGHAT, CDR2 FQNNGV. Trimming at V came to 2 bases and at J to 3 bases, leaving 5 bases not matched to a gene.

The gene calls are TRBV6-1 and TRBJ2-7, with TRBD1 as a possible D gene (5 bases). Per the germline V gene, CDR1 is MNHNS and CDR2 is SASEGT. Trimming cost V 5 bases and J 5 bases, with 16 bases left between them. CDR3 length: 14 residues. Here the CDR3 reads CASSPQGNQDEQYF. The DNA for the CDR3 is TGTGCCAGCAGTCCCCAGGGAAATCAGGACGAGCAGTACTTC.

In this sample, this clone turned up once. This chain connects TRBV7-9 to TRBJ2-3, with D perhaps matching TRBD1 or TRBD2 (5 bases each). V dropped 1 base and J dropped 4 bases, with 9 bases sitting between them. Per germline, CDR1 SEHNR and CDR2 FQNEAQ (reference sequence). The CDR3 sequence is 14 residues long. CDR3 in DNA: TGTGCCAGCAGCTTAGGAGGGGCCTCAGATACGCAGTATTTT. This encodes CASSLGGASDTQYF.

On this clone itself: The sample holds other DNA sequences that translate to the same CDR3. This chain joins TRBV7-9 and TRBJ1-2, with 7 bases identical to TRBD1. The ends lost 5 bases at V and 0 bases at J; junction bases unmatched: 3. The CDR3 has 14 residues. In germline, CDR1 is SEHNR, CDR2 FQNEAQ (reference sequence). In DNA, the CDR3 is TGTGCCAGCAGCCCGGGACAGACTAACTATGGCTACACCTTC. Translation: CASSPGQTNYGYTF.

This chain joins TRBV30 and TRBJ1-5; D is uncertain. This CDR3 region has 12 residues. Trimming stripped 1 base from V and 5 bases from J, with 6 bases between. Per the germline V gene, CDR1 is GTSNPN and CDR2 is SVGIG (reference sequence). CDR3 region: CAWSAVDQPQHF. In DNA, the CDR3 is TGTGCCTGGAGTGCGGTCGATCAGCCCCAGCATTTT.

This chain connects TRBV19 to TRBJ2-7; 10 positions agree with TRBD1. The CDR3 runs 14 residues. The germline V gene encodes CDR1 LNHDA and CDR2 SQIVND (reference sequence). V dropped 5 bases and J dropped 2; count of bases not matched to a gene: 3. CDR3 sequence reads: CASSGDRGPYEQYF. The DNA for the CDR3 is TGTGCCAGTAGTGGAGACAGGGGGCCCTACGAGCAGTACTTC.

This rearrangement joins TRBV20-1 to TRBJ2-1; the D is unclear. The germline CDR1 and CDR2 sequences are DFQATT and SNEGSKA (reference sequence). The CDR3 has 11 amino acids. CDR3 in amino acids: CSLVDNNEQFF. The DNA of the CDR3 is TGCAGCCTCGTAGATAACAATGAGCAGTTCTTC.

CDR3 amino acids: CASSIAAETQYF. The CDR3 DNA is TGTGCCAGTAGTATAGCGGCGGAGACCCAGTACTTC. This chain joins TRBV19 and TRBJ2-5; D is ambiguous. The CDR3 loop spans 12 amino acids. CDR1 and CDR2 from the germline V gene are LNHDA and SQIVND (reference sequence). The V and J ends lost 1 base and 5 bases respectively, with 5 bases between them.

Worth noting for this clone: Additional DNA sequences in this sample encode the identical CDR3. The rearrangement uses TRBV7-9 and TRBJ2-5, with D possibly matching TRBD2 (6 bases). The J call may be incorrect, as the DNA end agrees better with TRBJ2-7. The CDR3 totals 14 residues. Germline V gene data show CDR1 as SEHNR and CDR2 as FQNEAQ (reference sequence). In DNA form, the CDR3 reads TGTGCCAGCAGCTTTGGAGGGAGCTCCTACGAGCAGTACTTC. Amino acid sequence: CASSFGGSSYEQYF.

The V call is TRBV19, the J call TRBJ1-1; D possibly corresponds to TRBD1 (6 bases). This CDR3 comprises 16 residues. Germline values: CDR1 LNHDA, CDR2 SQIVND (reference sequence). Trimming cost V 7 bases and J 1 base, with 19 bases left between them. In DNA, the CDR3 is TGTGCCAGTACCAAACTTGGGGGGCTGTCGAACACTGAAGCTTTCTTT. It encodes CASTKLGGLSNTEAFF.